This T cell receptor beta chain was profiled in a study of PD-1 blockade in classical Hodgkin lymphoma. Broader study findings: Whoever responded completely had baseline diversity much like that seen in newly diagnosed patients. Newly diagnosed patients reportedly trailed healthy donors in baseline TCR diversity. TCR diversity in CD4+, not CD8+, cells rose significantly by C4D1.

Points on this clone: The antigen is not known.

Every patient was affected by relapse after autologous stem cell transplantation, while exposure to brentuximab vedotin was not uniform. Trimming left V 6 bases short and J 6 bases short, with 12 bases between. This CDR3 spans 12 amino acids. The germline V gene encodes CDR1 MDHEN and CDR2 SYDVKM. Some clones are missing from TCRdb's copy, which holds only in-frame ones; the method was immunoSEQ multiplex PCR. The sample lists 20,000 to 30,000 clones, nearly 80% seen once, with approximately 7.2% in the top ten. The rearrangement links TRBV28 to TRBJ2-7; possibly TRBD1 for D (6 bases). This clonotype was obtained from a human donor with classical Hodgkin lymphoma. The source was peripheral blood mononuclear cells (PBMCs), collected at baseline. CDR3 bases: TGTGCCAGCAGCTTCAGGGGAATCGAGCAGTACTTC. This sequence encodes CASSFRGIEQYF.